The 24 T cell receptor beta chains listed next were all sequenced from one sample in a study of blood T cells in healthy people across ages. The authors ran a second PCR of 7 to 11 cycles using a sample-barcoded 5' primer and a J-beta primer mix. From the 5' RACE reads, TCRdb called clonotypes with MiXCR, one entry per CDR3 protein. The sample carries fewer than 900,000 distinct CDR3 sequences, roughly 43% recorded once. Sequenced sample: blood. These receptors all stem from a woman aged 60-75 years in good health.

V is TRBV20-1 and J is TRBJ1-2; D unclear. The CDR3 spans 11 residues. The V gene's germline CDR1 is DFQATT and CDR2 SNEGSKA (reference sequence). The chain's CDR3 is CSAANMYGYTF. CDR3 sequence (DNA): TGCAGCGCTGCAAACATGTATGGCTACACCTTC.

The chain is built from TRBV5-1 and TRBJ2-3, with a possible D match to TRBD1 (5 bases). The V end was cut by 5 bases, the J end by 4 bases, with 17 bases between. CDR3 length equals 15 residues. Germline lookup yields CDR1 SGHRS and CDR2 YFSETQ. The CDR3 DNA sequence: TGCGCCAGCAGGGTTGGGGCACCTGTCTCAGATACGCAGTATTTT. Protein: CASRVGAPVSDTQYF.

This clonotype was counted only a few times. Written as DNA, the CDR3 is TGTGCCAGCAGCTTATCACCCGTCAGCGGGGGGAGCACAGATACGCAGTATTTT. Translation: CASSLSPVSGGSTDTQYF. The rearrangement uses TRBV7-3 and TRBJ2-3; 9 bases align to TRBD2. Germline CDR1 is SGHTA and CDR2 is FQGTGA. The V and J ends lost 2 bases and 0 bases, in that order; junction bases with no gene match: 9. This CDR3 comprises 18 residues.

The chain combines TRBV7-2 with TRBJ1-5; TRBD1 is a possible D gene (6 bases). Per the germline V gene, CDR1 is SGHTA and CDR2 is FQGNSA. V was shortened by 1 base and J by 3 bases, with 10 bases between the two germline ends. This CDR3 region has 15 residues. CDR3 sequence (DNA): TGTGCCAGCAGCTTAGGGGGGCTTAACAATCAGCCCCAGCATTTT. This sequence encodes CASSLGGLNNQPQHF.

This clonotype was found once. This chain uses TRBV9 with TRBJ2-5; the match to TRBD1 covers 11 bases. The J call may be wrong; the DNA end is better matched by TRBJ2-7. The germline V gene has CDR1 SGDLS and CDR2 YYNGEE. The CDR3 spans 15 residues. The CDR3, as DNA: TGTGCCAGCAGCGTAGATGGACAGGGGGCCGACGAGCAGTACTTC. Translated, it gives CASSVDGQGADEQYF.

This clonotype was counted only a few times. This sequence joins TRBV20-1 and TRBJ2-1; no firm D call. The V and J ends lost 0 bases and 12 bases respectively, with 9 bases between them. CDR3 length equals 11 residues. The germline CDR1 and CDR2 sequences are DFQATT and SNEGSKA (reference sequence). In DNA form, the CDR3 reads TGCAGTGCTAGAGATTCATGCGGGCAGTTCTTC. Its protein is CSARDSCGQFF.

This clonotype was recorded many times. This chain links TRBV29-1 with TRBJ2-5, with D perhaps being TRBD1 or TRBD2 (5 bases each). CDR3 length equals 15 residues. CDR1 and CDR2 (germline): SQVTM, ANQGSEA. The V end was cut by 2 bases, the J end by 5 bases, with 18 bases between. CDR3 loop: CSVEHGWGKGETQYF. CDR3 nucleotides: TGCAGCGTTGAACACGGTTGGGGGAAGGGGGAGACCCAGTACTTC.

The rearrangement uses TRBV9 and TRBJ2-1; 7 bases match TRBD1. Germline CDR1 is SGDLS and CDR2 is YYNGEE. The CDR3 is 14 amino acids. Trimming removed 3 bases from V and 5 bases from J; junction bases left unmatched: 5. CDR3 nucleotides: TGTGCCAGCAGCGCTAAGGGACAGAACAATGAGCAGTTCTTC. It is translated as CASSAKGQNNEQFF.

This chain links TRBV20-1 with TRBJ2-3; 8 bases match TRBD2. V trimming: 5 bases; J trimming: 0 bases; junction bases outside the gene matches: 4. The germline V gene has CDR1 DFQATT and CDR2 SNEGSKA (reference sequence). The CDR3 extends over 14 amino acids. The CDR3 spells CSAPTSASTDTQYF. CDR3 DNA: TGCAGTGCTCCGACTAGCGCCAGCACAGATACGCAGTATTTT.

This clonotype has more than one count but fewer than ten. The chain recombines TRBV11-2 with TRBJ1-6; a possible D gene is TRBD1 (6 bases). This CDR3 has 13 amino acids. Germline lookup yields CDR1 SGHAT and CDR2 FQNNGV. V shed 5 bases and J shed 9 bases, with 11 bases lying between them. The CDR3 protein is CASSPEGGSPLHF. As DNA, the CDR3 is TGTGCCAGCAGCCCCGAAGGGGGTTCACCCCTCCACTTT.

CDR3 in amino acids: CASSLDRARTKNIQYF. CDR3 in DNA: TGTGCCAGCAGCTTAGACCGGGCGCGGACCAAAAACATTCAGTACTTC. This chain links TRBV7-9 with TRBJ2-4; D is undetermined. V was cut by 1 base and J by 2 bases, with 12 bases left in between. The germline gives CDR1 SEHNR, CDR2 FQNEAQ (reference sequence). CDR3 length: 16 residues.

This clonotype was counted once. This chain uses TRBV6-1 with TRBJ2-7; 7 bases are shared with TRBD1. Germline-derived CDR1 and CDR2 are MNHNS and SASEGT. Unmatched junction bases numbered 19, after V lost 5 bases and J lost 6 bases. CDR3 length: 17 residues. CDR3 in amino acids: CASSPGQSFNARSEQYF. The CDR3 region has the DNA TGTGCCAGCAGTCCGGGACAGTCGTTCAATGCTCGCTCCGAGCAGTACTTC.

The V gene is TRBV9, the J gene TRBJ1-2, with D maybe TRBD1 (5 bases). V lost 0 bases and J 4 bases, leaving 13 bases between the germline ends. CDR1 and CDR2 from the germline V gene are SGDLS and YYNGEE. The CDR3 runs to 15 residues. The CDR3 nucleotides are TGTGCCAGCAGCGTAGAAGTTGGGGCAGGCTATGGCTACACCTTC. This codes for CASSVEVGAGYGYTF.

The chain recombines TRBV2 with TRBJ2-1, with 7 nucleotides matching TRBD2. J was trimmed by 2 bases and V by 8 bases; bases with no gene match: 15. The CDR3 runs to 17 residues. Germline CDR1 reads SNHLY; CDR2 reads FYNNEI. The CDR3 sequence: CASSSPSGGRAYNEQFF. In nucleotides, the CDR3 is TGTGCCAGCTCATCCCCGAGTGGGGGGAGGGCCTACAATGAGCAGTTCTTC. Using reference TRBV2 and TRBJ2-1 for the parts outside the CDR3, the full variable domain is EPEVTQTPSHQVTQMGQEVILRCVPISNHLYFYWYRQILGQKVEFLVSFYNNEISEKSEIFDDQFSVERPDGSNFTLKIRSTKLEDSAMYFCASSSPSGGRAYNEQFFGPGTRLTVL.

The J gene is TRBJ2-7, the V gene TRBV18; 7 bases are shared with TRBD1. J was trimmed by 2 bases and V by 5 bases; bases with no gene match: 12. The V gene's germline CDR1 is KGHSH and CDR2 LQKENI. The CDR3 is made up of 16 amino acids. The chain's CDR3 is CASSSGSGTDTYEQYF. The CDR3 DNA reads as TGTGCCAGCTCATCTGGGTCCGGGACAGACACCTACGAGCAGTACTTC.

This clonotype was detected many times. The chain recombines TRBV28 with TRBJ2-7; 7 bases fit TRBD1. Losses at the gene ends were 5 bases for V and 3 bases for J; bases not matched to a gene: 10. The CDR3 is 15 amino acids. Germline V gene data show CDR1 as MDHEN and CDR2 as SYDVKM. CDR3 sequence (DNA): TGTGCCAGCAGTATCGGGACAGTGGGGGTCTACGAGCAGTACTTC. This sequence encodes CASSIGTVGVYEQYF.

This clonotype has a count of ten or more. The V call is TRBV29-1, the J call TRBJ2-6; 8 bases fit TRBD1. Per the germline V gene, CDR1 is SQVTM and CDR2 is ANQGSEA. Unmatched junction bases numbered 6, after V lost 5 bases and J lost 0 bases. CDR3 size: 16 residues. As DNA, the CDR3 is TGCAGCGTTTTAGACAGGGGTGTCTCTGGGGCCAACGTCCTGACTTTC. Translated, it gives CSVLDRGVSGANVLTF.

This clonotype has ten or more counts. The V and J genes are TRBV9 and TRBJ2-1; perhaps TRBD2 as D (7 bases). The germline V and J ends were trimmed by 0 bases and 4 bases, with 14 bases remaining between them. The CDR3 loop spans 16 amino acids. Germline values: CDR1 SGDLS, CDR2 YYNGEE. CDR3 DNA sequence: TGTGCCAGCAGCGTAGTGGGGGGGGGCTTGTACAATGAGCAGTTCTTC. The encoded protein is CASSVVGGGLYNEQFF.

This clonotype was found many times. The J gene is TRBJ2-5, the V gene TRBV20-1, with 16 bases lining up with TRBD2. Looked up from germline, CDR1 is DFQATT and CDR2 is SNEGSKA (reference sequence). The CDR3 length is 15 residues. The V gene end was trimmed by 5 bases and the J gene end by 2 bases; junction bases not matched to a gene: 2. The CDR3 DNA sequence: TGCAGTGCTGGGACTAGCGGGGGGGTACAAGAGACCCAGTACTTC. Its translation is CSAGTSGGVQETQYF.

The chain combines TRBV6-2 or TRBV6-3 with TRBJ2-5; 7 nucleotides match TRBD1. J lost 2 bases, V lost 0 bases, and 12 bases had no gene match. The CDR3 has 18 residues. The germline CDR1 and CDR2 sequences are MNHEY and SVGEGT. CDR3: CASSYSPTGKASQETQYF. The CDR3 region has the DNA TGTGCCAGCAGTTACTCCCCGACAGGGAAGGCAAGTCAAGAGACCCAGTACTTC.

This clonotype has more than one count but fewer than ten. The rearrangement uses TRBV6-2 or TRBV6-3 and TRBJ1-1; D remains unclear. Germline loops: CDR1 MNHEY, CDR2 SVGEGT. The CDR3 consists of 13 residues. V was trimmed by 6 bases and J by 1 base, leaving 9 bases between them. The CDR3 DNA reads TGTGCCAGCAGATATCTTGGGAACACTGAAGCTTTCTTT. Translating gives CASRYLGNTEAFF.

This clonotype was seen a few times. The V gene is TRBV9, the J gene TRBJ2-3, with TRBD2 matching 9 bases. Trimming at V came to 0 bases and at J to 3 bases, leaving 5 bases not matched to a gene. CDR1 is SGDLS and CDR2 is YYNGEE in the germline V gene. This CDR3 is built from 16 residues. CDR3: CASSVAPAGGTDTQYF. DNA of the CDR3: TGTGCCAGCAGCGTAGCCCCAGCGGGAGGAACAGATACGCAGTATTTT.

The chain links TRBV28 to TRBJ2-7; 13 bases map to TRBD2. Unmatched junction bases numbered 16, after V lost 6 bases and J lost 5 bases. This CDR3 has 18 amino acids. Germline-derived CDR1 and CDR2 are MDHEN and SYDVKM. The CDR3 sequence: CASRSWGFGTSGKNEQYF. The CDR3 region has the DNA TGTGCCAGCAGGAGTTGGGGGTTCGGGACTAGCGGGAAAAACGAGCAGTACTTC.

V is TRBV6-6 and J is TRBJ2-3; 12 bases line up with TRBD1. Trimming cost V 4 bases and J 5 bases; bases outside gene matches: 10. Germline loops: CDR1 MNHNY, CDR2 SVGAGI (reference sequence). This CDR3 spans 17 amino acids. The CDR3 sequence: CASSSQGQGAWGDTQYF. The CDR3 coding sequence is TGTGCCAGCAGTTCTCAGGGACAGGGGGCCTGGGGAGATACGCAGTATTTT.